The 8 T cell receptor beta chains given below trace back to one sample, sequenced in a study of T cells after posttransplantation cyclophosphamide. Clones were sequenced by immunoSEQ multiplex PCR, and TCRdb holds only the in-frame ones, with some missing. This sample has 45,000 to 65,000 clones; 70% to 90% occur once, and the top ten carry approximately 2.8%. Sample: PBMCs. Receptors were obtained from a man aged 30 to 39 with a blood cancer, CMV-positive, and with a related stem cell donor.

This clone was detected only once. This rearrangement joins TRBV9 to TRBJ2-1; 12 bases agree with TRBD2. The CDR3 runs 17 residues. Trimming at V came to 0 bases and at J to 9 bases, leaving 10 bases not matched to a gene. Germline CDR1 and CDR2: SGDLS and YYNGEE. The CDR3 protein is CASSVEETSGSSVEQFF. DNA of the CDR3: TGTGCCAGCAGCGTAGAGGAGACTAGCGGGAGCTCAGTTGAGCAGTTCTTC.

J is TRBJ2-5 and V is TRBV19; D is possibly TRBD2 (5 bases). The CDR3 totals 12 residues. Germline CDR1 reads LNHDA; CDR2 reads SQIVND (reference sequence). CDR3 region: CALEEFQETQYF. For the CDR3, the DNA is TGTGCACTAGAGGAATTCCAAGAGACCCAGTACTTC.

V and J are TRBV7-2 and TRBJ2-3; 8 nucleotides line up with TRBD2. The germline CDR1 and CDR2 sequences are SGHTA and FQGNSA. This CDR3 spans 18 amino acids. V lost 0 bases to trimming and J lost 0 bases; unmatched junction nucleotides: 8. The CDR3 DNA reads TGTGCCAGCAGCTTAGCTGTGGGGGCGGGAGGAAGCACAGATACGCAGTATTTT. Translation: CASSLAVGAGGSTDTQYF.

This clone was seen a single time. The rearrangement uses TRBV20-1 and TRBJ2-7; D is unresolved. Deletions cut 6 bases from V and 3 bases from J, with 9 bases between. The germline CDR1 and CDR2 sequences are DFQATT and SNEGSKA (reference sequence). This CDR3 contains 11 residues. The CDR3 region has the DNA TGCAGTGCCATAGAGGACTACGAGCAGTACTTC. Protein sequence: CSAIEDYEQYF.

The chain joins TRBV25-1 to TRBJ2-5, with 7 positions matching TRBD1. Germline loops: CDR1 MGHDK, CDR2 SYGVNS. The CDR3 covers 15 residues. Losses at the gene ends were 3 bases for V and 10 bases for J; bases not matched to a gene: 14. The CDR3 DNA sequence: TGTGCCAGCAGTGATCCGACAGGGCCCATGGGGGACCAGTACTTC. Its protein product is CASSDPTGPMGDQYF.

The chain couples TRBV28 to TRBJ2-5; D is perhaps TRBD2 (5 bases). Looked up from germline, CDR1 is MDHEN and CDR2 is SYDVKM. There are 15 residues in the CDR3. V lost 7 bases, J lost 0 bases, and 15 bases lay in between. Here the CDR3 DNA reads TGTGCCAGCAAGAAACTAGACACGTACCAAGAGACCCAGTACTTC. It is translated as CASKKLDTYQETQYF.

This clone came up a few times. The chain has TRBV10-3 and TRBJ2-3; tentative D call: TRBD2 (6 bases). The CDR3 is made up of 12 amino acids. Germline CDR1 ENHRY, CDR2 SYGVKD. V dropped 10 bases and J dropped 2 bases, with 10 bases sitting between them. The CDR3 is CASRDSTDTQYF. CDR3 DNA sequence: TGTGCCAGCCGGGACTCCACAGATACGCAGTATTTT.

The V and J genes are TRBV29-1 and TRBJ1-1, with D uncertain. V shed 5 bases and J shed 3 bases, with 10 bases lying between them. Germline V CDR1 and CDR2: SQVTM, ANQGSEA. This CDR3 is 12 amino acids long. CDR3 residues: CSVRVGDTEAFF. The CDR3 DNA reads as TGCAGCGTTCGAGTGGGAGACACTGAAGCTTTCTTT. The full variable domain, in which reference TRBV29-1 and TRBJ1-1 provide the parts outside the CDR3, is SAVISQKPSRDICQRGTSLTIQCQVDSQVTMMFWYRQQPGQSLTLIATANQGSEATYESGFVIDKFPISRPNLTFSTLTVSNMSPEDSSIYLCSVRVGDTEAFFGQGTRLTVV.